The 15 T cell receptor beta chains given below trace back to one sample, sequenced in a study of blood T cell repertoires in COVID-19 (dated by TCRdb to the early 2020s). To prepare the library, the immunoSEQ multiplex PCR assay was applied. The table was pulled from immuneACCESS by TCRdb, which kept in-frame rearrangements only. Such tables lose some clones; where checked, under half of the loss comes from unresolved V genes, and the rest has no known cause. The sample contains about 480,000 clones, 80% to 90% of them found a single time. 6.5% to 8.5% of the sample belongs to the ten largest clones. Sequenced: PBMCs or T cells enriched from blood (not recorded which). Receptors originate from a woman between 55 and 75 years old who had recovered from COVID-19.

This clone was seen only once. V gene TRBV7-8 combines with J gene TRBJ2-1, with D possibly TRBD2 on 5 matching bases. The CDR3 length is 16 residues. Germline V gene sequence: CDR1 SGHVS, CDR2 FQNEAQ. V gave up 0 bases and J gave up 0 bases, with 9 bases separating them. CDR3: CASSLARVHSYNEQFF. The CDR3 DNA reads as TGTGCCAGCAGCTTAGCGCGGGTACACTCCTACAATGAGCAGTTCTTC.

This chain uses TRBV5-4 with TRBJ1-2; 7 bases agree with TRBD1. V lost 4 bases, J lost 8 bases, and 5 bases stayed unmatched. CDR1 is SGHNT and CDR2 is YYREEE in the germline V gene (reference sequence). The CDR3 sequence is 12 residues long. The DNA of the CDR3 is TGTGCCAGCAGCACCGACAGGGTGGGCTACACCTTC. This sequence encodes CASSTDRVGYTF.

The rearrangement joins TRBV5-1 to TRBJ2-7, with a possible D match to TRBD1 (6 bases). This CDR3 comprises 12 residues. The V end was cut by 4 bases, the J end by 3 bases, with 8 bases between. The germline gives CDR1 SGHRS, CDR2 YFSETQ. In nucleotides, the CDR3 is TGCGCCAGCAGCCAAGGGGGCTACGAGCAGTACTTC. Translation gives CASSQGGYEQYF.

This chain connects TRBV5-4 to TRBJ2-7, with D maybe TRBD1 (5 bases). This CDR3 region has 16 residues. Germline CDR1 and CDR2: SGHNT and YYREEE (reference sequence). Trimming left V 2 bases short and J 0 bases short, with 15 bases between. This CDR3 is CASSFERQTVSYEQYF. In nucleotides, the CDR3 is TGTGCCAGCAGCTTTGAACGGCAGACAGTCTCCTACGAGCAGTACTTC.

Here the CDR3 reads CASSPQGVGTYNSPLHF. In DNA form, the CDR3 reads TGTGCCAGTAGTCCACAGGGGGTCGGAACCTATAATTCACCCCTCCACTTT. The chain has TRBV19 and TRBJ1-6; TRBD1 matches at 8 bases. Losses at the gene ends were 5 bases for V and 2 bases for J; bases not matched to a gene: 8. The length of the CDR3 is 17 residues. In germline, CDR1 is LNHDA, CDR2 SQIVND (reference sequence). Combining the CDR3 with reference TRBV19 and TRBJ1-6 gives the whole variable domain DGGITQSPKYLFRKEGQNVTLSCEQNLNHDAMYWYRQDPGQGLRLIYYSQIVNDFQKGDIAEGYSVSREKKESFPLTVTSAQKNPTAFYLCASSPQGVGTYNSPLHFGNGTRLTVT.

The chain carries TRBV24-1 and TRBJ1-5; D remains unclear. CDR3 length: 12 amino acids. V was cut by 2 bases and J by 12 bases, with 10 bases left in between. Germline values: CDR1 KGHDR, CDR2 SFDVKD. This chain's CDR3 is CATSDSLAVQHF. The DNA of the CDR3 is TGTGCCACCAGTGATTCTTTGGCCGTCCAGCATTTT.

V and J are TRBV24-1 and TRBJ2-5; TRBD1 aligns across 12 bases. Trimming took 5 bases from V and 5 from J; bases not matched to a gene: 11. The CDR3 totals 17 residues. CDR1 is KGHDR, CDR2 SFDVKD, per germline. In DNA, the CDR3 is TGTGCCACCAGTGGACTGTCCGGGACAGGGGGCCGGGAGACCCAGTACTTC. Amino acids: CATSGLSGTGGRETQYF.

V and J are TRBV5-5 and TRBJ1-6; 8 bases are a match to TRBD1. The length of the CDR3 is 15 residues. After removal of 3 bases from V and 7 bases from J, the junction contained 6 bases not matched to a gene. Germline assignment: CDR1 SGHKS and CDR2 YYEKEE (reference sequence). The CDR3 DNA sequence: TGTGCCAGCAGCTGGACAGGGAGTTGGAATTCACCCCTCCACTTT. Translated: CASSWTGSWNSPLHF.

This clone was observed a single time. The rearrangement joins TRBV6-6 to TRBJ2-5; 12 bases are a match to TRBD1. V was clipped by 6 bases and J by 5 bases; unmatched bases: 10. The CDR3 is 16 residues long. Per the germline V gene, CDR1 is MNHNY and CDR2 is SVGAGI (reference sequence). In DNA form, the CDR3 reads TGTGCCAGCAGCAATCCGGGACAGGGGGCTTCGGAGACCCAGTACTTC. Translation gives CASSNPGQGASETQYF.

J is TRBJ2-3 and V is TRBV6-5; 7 nucleotides line up with TRBD1. The CDR3 sequence is 13 residues long. Germline CDR1 MNHEY, CDR2 SVGAGI. After removal of 7 bases from V and 4 bases from J, the junction contained 5 bases not matched to a gene. CDR3 in amino acids: CASIRQGADTQYF. As DNA, the CDR3 is TGTGCCAGCATTAGGCAGGGGGCAGATACGCAGTATTTT.

The V gene is TRBV24-1, the J gene TRBJ2-3; D may be TRBD2 (5 bases). Germline values: CDR1 KGHDR, CDR2 SFDVKD. V lost 4 bases to trimming and J lost 3 bases, with 10 bases between them. The CDR3 runs to 14 residues. CDR3 sequence reads: CATSDRRRTDTQYF. The CDR3 DNA sequence: TGTGCCACCAGTGACAGGAGGAGGACAGATACGCAGTATTTT.

This chain joins TRBV19 and TRBJ1-2; TRBD1 matches at 7 bases. After removal of 8 bases from V and 4 bases from J, the junction contained 10 bases not matched to a gene. This CDR3 has 14 residues. Per the germline V gene, CDR1 is LNHDA and CDR2 is SQIVND (reference sequence). CDR3 loop: CASRIQGIGYGYTF. CDR3 nucleotide sequence: TGTGCCAGTCGGATACAGGGGATAGGCTATGGCTACACCTTC.

The chain is built from TRBV7-9 and TRBJ2-5, with 12 bases lining up with TRBD2. Germline CDR1 SEHNR, CDR2 FQNEAQ (reference sequence). With V trimmed by 4 bases and J by 5 bases, 5 bases remained unmatched. CDR3 length: 15 amino acids. The CDR3 bases are TGTGCCAGCAGCTCCCTAGCGGGGGGGCCGGAGACCCAGTACTTC. Amino acids: CASSSLAGGPETQYF.

V usage is TRBV2 and J usage is TRBJ2-2; D ambiguous. Germline CDR1 SNHLY, CDR2 FYNNEI. The length of the CDR3 is 12 residues. V lost 7 bases and J 1 base, leaving 4 bases between the germline ends. The CDR3 here is CASIKNTGELFF. For the CDR3, the DNA is TGTGCCAGCATCAAGAACACCGGGGAGCTGTTTTTT.

The rearrangement links TRBV20-1 to TRBJ2-1, with unresolved D. V was trimmed by 5 bases and J by 9 bases, leaving 11 bases between them. Germline-derived CDR1 and CDR2 are DFQATT and SNEGSKA (reference sequence). The CDR3 length is 11 residues. This CDR3 is CSARRPGEQFF. CDR3 coding DNA: TGCAGTGCTCGGCGGCCGGGTGAGCAGTTCTTC.